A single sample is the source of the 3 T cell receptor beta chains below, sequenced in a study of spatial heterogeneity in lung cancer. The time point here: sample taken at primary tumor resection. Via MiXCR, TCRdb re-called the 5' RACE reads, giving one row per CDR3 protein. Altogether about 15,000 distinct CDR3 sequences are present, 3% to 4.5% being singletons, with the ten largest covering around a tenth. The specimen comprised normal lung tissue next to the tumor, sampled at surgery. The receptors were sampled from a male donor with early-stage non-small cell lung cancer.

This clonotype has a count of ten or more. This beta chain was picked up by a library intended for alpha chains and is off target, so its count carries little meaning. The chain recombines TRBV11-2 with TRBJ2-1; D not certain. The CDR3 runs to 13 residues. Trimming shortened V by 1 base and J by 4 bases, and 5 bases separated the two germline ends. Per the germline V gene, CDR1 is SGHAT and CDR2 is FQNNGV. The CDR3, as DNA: TGTGCCAGCAGCTTAGCCACTTACAATGAGCAGTTCTTC. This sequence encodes CASSLATYNEQFF. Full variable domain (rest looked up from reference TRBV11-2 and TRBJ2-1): EAGVAQSPRYKIIEKRQSVAFWCNPISGHATLYWYQQILGQGPKLLIQFQNNGVVDDSQLPKDRFSAERLKGVDSTLKIQPAKLEDSAVYLCASSLATYNEQFFGPGTRLTVL.

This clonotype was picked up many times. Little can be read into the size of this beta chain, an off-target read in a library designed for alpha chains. The CDR3 loop reads CASSQGPGRGYEQYF. The CDR3 DNA sequence: TGTGCCAGCAGCCAAGGTCCAGGGAGAGGATACGAGCAGTACTTC. The rearrangement uses TRBV3-1 and TRBJ2-7, with D possibly called TRBD1 or TRBD2 (5 bases each). Germline CDR1 and CDR2: LGHDT and YNNKEL (reference sequence). With 1 base removed from V and 4 bases from J, the gap between germline ends came to 14 bases. The CDR3 length is 15 residues.

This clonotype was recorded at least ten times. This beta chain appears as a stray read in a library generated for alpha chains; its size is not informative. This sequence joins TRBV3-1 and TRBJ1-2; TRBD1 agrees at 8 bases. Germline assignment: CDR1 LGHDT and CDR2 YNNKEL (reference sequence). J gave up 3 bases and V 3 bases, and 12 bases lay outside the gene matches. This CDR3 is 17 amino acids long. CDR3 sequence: CASSQWGQGASDYGYTF. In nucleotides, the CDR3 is TGTGCCAGCAGCCAGTGGGGGCAGGGGGCCTCCGACTATGGCTACACCTTC.